This paragraph reports one T cell receptor (beta chain). Its antigen is not known. Germline V gives CDR1 MDHEN, CDR2 SYDVKM. The V segment lost 8 bases and the J segment 6 bases; nucleotides outside the gene matches: 9. The CDR3 runs to 13 residues. The data were obtained in a study of memory CD4+ T cells and cytomegalovirus serostatus. Study-level findings and limits: The CMV-associated TCR signature appears largely within the CD4+ memory repertoire.

Study processing details: After removing out-of-frame reads, 2,204,828 distinct TCRbeta sequences remained. Some clones are missing from TCRdb's copy, which holds only in-frame ones; the method was immunoSEQ multiplex PCR. V and J calls and clone size are those listed in that table; D and trimming were worked out from the DNA. The sample records approximately 41,000 clones, about 82% being singletons. Single viable CD3+CD4+CD8-CD45RO+ cells were sorted as the memory CD4+ T cells. Serum IgG to CMV pp150, pp28, p38 and p52 defined serostatus. Total CD4+ T cells were enriched by CD4 positive selection. The sample taken for sequencing was memory CD4+ T cells from blood. The sequence derives from an adult in good health and CMV-seronegative. This chain links TRBV28 with TRBJ2-7; TRBD1 aligns across 8 bases. The CDR3 here is CASQGAMVFEQYF. CDR3 DNA sequence: TGTGCCAGCCAGGGGGCTATGGTTTTCGAGCAGTACTTC.